A selection of T cell receptor beta chains follows, all from one sample in a study of Ad26.COV2.S vaccination and SARS-CoV-2 variants. Produced via immunoSEQ multiplex PCR; TCRdb's table is partial and in-frame only. The data show roughly 320,000 clones, approximately 86% seen once. Sequenced material: peripheral blood, taken in a trial of Ad26.COV2.S vaccine versus placebo. The receptors stem from a person between 18 and 60 years old who received the Ad26.COV2.S COVID-19 vaccine or a placebo. CDR3s include the opening cysteine and the closing phenylalanine or tryptophan. Each record gives: J gene, V gene, D gene, clone size, CDR3 protein, CDR3 DNA. A D gene is named only where the DNA matches it firmly. Clone size is stated in some rows and not others, as once, few, many or a class when expanded.

j_gene: TRBJ2-5
v_gene: TRBV9
d_gene: -
abundance: -
CDR3aa: CASSASPGTGETQYF
CDR3nt: TGTGCCAGCAGCGCCTCCCCGGGGACGGGGGAGACCCAGTACTTC

j_gene: TRBJ2-7
v_gene: TRBV7-2
d_gene: TRBD2
abundance: -
CDR3aa: CASSPSIAGATYEQYF
CDR3nt: TGTGCCAGCAGCCCCTCGATAGCGGGGGCAACCTACGAGCAGTACTTC

j_gene: TRBJ1-1
v_gene: TRBV2
d_gene: TRBD1
abundance: -
CDR3aa: CASRAQRQGAEAFF
CDR3nt: TGTGCCAGCAGAGCACAACGACAGGGCGCTGAAGCTTTCTTT

j_gene: TRBJ2-2
v_gene: TRBV18
d_gene: -
abundance: -
CDR3aa: CASSSDLGATSRTGELFF
CDR3nt: TGTGCCAGCTCATCCGACTTGGGGGCCACGTCGCGCACCGGGGAGCTGTTTTTT

j_gene: TRBJ1-1
v_gene: TRBV12-3/TRBV12-4
d_gene: -
abundance: -
CDR3aa: CASTPPGRTEAFF
CDR3nt: TGTGCCAGCACCCCCCCTGGACGCACTGAAGCTTTCTTT

j_gene: TRBJ1-2
v_gene: TRBV6-5
d_gene: -
abundance: many
CDR3aa: CASTDRHSYGYTF
CDR3nt: TGTGCCAGCACCGACCGACACAGCTATGGCTACACCTTC

j_gene: TRBJ2-7
v_gene: TRBV7-7
d_gene: -
abundance: -
CDR3aa: CASSPSPQGGEQYF
CDR3nt: TGTGCCAGCAGCCCGAGTCCGCAGGGCGGGGAGCAGTACTTC

j_gene: TRBJ1-6
v_gene: TRBV15
d_gene: -
abundance: -
CDR3aa: CATSLTRVTAPLHF
CDR3nt: TGTGCCACCAGCCTCACCAGGGTTACGGCACCCCTCCACTTT

j_gene: TRBJ2-1
v_gene: TRBV29-1
d_gene: TRBD2
abundance: -
CDR3aa: CSAERGYEQFF
CDR3nt: TGCAGCGCCGAGCGGGGCTATGAGCAGTTCTTC

j_gene: TRBJ2-1
v_gene: TRBV4-2
d_gene: -
abundance: -
CDR3aa: CASSQDLQSYNEQFF
CDR3nt: TGTGCCAGCAGCCAAGATCTGCAGTCCTACAATGAGCAGTTCTTC